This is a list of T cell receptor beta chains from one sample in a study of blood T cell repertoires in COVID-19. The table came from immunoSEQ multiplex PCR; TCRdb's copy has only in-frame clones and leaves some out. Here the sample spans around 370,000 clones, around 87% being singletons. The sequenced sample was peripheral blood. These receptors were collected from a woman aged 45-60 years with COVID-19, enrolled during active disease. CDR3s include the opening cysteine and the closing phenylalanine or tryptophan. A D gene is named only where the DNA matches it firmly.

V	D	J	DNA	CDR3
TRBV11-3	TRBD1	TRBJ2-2	TGTGCCAGCAGCTCGCGACAGGGTGAGAACGGGGAGCTGTTTTTT	CASSSRQGENGELFF
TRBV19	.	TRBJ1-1	TGTGCCAGTAGTATAGATTCGCTAGCGGGTGCTTTCTTT	CASSIDSLAGAFF
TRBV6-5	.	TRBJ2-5	TGTGCCAGCAATGGGGGCTTGTACCAAGAGACCCAGTACTTC	CASNGGLYQETQYF
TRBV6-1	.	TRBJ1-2	TGTGCCAGCAGTGAAGGAGGGTTCAGCTATGGCTACACCTTC	CASSEGGFSYGYTF
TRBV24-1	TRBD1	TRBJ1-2	TGTGCCATCTCGCCCCCGGGACAGGGGTCCTATGGCTACACCTTC	CAISPPGQGSYGYTF
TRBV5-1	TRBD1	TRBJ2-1	TGCGCCAGCAGCGCTGGACAGGGGGGGTCTATCTACAATGAGCAGTTCTTC	CASSAGQGGSIYNEQFF
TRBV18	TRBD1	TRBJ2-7	TGTGCCAGCTCACTTACCGGGACAGGGGGATACGAGCAGTACTTC	CASSLTGTGGYEQYF
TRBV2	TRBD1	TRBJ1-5	TGTGCCAGGGGACAGGGGGTGAATCAGCCCCAGCATTTT	CARGQGVNQPQHF
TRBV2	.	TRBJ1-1	TGTGCCAGCAGTGTTAATCCGAACACTGAAGCTTTCTTT	CASSVNPNTEAFF
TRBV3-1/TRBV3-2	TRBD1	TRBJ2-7	TGTGCCAGCAGCCAAAAACAGGGGGTTGGCGAGCAGTACTTC	CASSQKQGVGEQYF
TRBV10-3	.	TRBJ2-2	TGTGCCATCAGTGAGTCTGGACACCCGAACACCGGGGAGCTGTTTTTT	CAISESGHPNTGELFF
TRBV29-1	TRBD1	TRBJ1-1	TGCAGCCTTGGAGGACAGGACAGAACTGAAGCTTTCTTT	CSLGGQDRTEAFF
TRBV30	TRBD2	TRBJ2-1	TGTGCCTGGAACGGAGTAGCGGGAGAAGGGCTCGATGAGCAGTTCTTC	CAWNGVAGEGLDEQFF
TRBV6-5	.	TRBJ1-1	TGTGCCAGCAGGACAGCGCAGGTCCTGAACACTGAAGCTTTCTTT	CASRTAQVLNTEAFF
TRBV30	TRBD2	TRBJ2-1	TGTGCCTGGAATTCTGGAGCGGGAGGATCCGTCAGCTCCTACAATGAGCAGTTCTTC	CAWNSGAGGSVSSYNEQFF
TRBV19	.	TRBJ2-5	TGTGCCAGTAGTATTGCGCATTTTAATCAAGTTCAAGAGACCCAGTACTTC	CASSIAHFNQVQETQYF
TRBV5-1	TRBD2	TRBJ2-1	TGCGCCAGCAGCTTGACTAGCGGGAGGTTCTACAATGAGCAGTTCTTC	CASSLTSGRFYNEQFF